These T cell receptor beta chains were read from a single sample in a study of lymphopenia after photon versus proton radiotherapy. Libraries were prepared by immunoSEQ multiplex PCR; TCRdb keeps only in-frame clonotypes and omits some of them. The table lists about 16,000 clones, over 75% of them singletons. Material: peripheral blood, obtained from a patient treated with proton-based radiotherapy. Receptor source: a man between 65 and 80 years old with pancreatic cancer. Both conserved end residues are part of each CDR3. Fields, in order: clone size, D gene, V gene, J gene, CDR3 DNA, CDR3 protein. The D gene is left open where the match is weak. Clone sizes are given selectively: once, few, many, or a class where the clone is expanded.

abundance: -
d_gene: TRBD1
v_gene: TRBV15
j_gene: TRBJ1-4
CDR3nt: TGTGCCACCAGCGACCGGGACAGGCTTAATGAAAAACTGTTTTTT
CDR3aa: CATSDRDRLNEKLFF

abundance: once
d_gene: -
v_gene: TRBV19
j_gene: TRBJ1-2
CDR3nt: TGTGCCAGTAACCAGAGAGGCAGGGAAGAGTACAGCGGCTACACCTTC
CDR3aa: CASNQRGREEYSGYTF

abundance: once
d_gene: TRBD2
v_gene: TRBV19
j_gene: TRBJ2-7
CDR3nt: TGTGCCAGCTCCGCGGGGGGCGACTACGAGCAGTACTTC
CDR3aa: CASSAGGDYEQYF

abundance: -
d_gene: -
v_gene: TRBV21-1
j_gene: TRBJ1-5
CDR3nt: TGTGCCAGCAGCTTTCACTCCGCCGGGACAGTGAGCAATCAGCCCCAGCATTTT
CDR3aa: CASSFHSAGTVSNQPQHF

abundance: -
d_gene: TRBD2
v_gene: TRBV30
j_gene: TRBJ2-1
CDR3nt: TGTGCCTGGCAGCGGGAGCTCCTCCCTAATGAGCAGTTCTTC
CDR3aa: CAWQRELLPNEQFF

abundance: -
d_gene: TRBD1
v_gene: TRBV14
j_gene: TRBJ1-1
CDR3nt: TGTGCCAGCAGCCAAGATGCCGGCAGGGGGACGAACACTGAAGCTTTCTTT
CDR3aa: CASSQDAGRGTNTEAFF

abundance: -
d_gene: -
v_gene: TRBV6-5
j_gene: TRBJ1-1
CDR3nt: TGTGCCAGCAGAGGGGGGGAGAGGATCGCGGAGGCTTTCTTT
CDR3aa: CASRGGERIAEAFF

abundance: -
d_gene: -
v_gene: TRBV10-1
j_gene: TRBJ2-3
CDR3nt: TGCGCCAGCATCCGGGACGGCGTACCAGATACGCAGTATTTT
CDR3aa: CASIRDGVPDTQYF

abundance: -
d_gene: -
v_gene: TRBV7-3
j_gene: TRBJ2-3
CDR3nt: TGTGCCAGCAGCTTAACGGGGGGGCGGAGCACAGATACGCAGTATTTT
CDR3aa: CASSLTGGRSTDTQYF

abundance: -
d_gene: TRBD1
v_gene: TRBV7-8
j_gene: TRBJ1-4
CDR3nt: TGTGCCAGCAGCCACCTCCGACAGGGGATAGCGGCTAATGAAAAACTGTTTTTT
CDR3aa: CASSHLRQGIAANEKLFF

abundance: -
d_gene: -
v_gene: TRBV6-5
j_gene: TRBJ1-3
CDR3nt: TGTGCCAGCCAAGGAAACACCATATATTTT
CDR3aa: CASQGNTIYF

abundance: -
d_gene: -
v_gene: TRBV2
j_gene: TRBJ2-7
CDR3nt: TGTGCCAGCAAATGGGGGGAGAATTCCTACGAGCAGTACTTC
CDR3aa: CASKWGENSYEQYF

abundance: medium-sized
d_gene: -
v_gene: TRBV19
j_gene: TRBJ1-1
CDR3nt: TGTGCCAGTAGTCTAGTTTCGGGCACTGAAGCTTTCTTT
CDR3aa: CASSLVSGTEAFF

abundance: -
d_gene: TRBD2
v_gene: TRBV9
j_gene: TRBJ2-2
CDR3nt: TGTGCCAGCAGCGTATGGCCTAGCGGGAGATTCGGGGAGCTGTTTTTT
CDR3aa: CASSVWPSGRFGELFF

abundance: -
d_gene: -
v_gene: TRBV27
j_gene: TRBJ1-1
CDR3nt: TGTGCCAGCGCCTGGACCGGGAACACTGAAGCTTTCTTT
CDR3aa: CASAWTGNTEAFF

abundance: -
d_gene: -
v_gene: TRBV5-1
j_gene: TRBJ2-1
CDR3nt: TGCGCCAGCAGCCTCAACGGACAGTCCTACAATGAGCAGTTCTTC
CDR3aa: CASSLNGQSYNEQFF

abundance: -
d_gene: TRBD1
v_gene: TRBV19
j_gene: TRBJ1-5
CDR3nt: TGTGCCAGTGATCGACAGGGGGCAGGACAGCCCCAGCATTTT
CDR3aa: CASDRQGAGQPQHF

abundance: once
d_gene: TRBD2
v_gene: TRBV4-2
j_gene: TRBJ2-1
CDR3nt: TGTGCCAGCAGCCAAGGGACTAGCGGGGACAATGAGCAGTTCTTC
CDR3aa: CASSQGTSGDNEQFF

abundance: -
d_gene: -
v_gene: TRBV12-5
j_gene: TRBJ1-2
CDR3nt: TGTGCTAGTGGTTTGAACGCAGGGGACTATGGCTACACCTTC
CDR3aa: CASGLNAGDYGYTF

abundance: -
d_gene: TRBD2
v_gene: TRBV19
j_gene: TRBJ2-7
CDR3nt: TGTGCCAGTTCACTGCTAGCGGGAGAGATCCACGAGCAGTACTTC
CDR3aa: CASSLLAGEIHEQYF

abundance: -
d_gene: -
v_gene: TRBV7-9
j_gene: TRBJ1-1
CDR3nt: TGTGCCAGCAGCCACACTGAAGCTTTCTTT
CDR3aa: CASSHTEAFF

abundance: -
d_gene: TRBD1
v_gene: TRBV7-6
j_gene: TRBJ2-7
CDR3nt: TGTGCCAGCAGCTTAGCCACTGGGACAGGGGGCGGGTACGAGCAGTACTTC
CDR3aa: CASSLATGTGGGYEQYF

abundance: -
d_gene: TRBD1
v_gene: TRBV19
j_gene: TRBJ1-5
CDR3nt: TGTGCCACCCAGGGGGCAGGGAACAATCAGCCCCAGCATTTT
CDR3aa: CATQGAGNNQPQHF

abundance: -
d_gene: -
v_gene: TRBV9
j_gene: TRBJ1-1
CDR3nt: TGTGCCAGCAGCGTATTTGGGGAGTTCACTGAAGCTTTCTTT
CDR3aa: CASSVFGEFTEAFF

abundance: -
d_gene: -
v_gene: TRBV4-1
j_gene: TRBJ2-1
CDR3nt: TGCGCCAGCAGCCAAGAACCTAATTACAATGAGCAGTTCTTC
CDR3aa: CASSQEPNYNEQFF

abundance: -
d_gene: -
v_gene: TRBV21-1
j_gene: TRBJ2-7
CDR3nt: TGTGCCAGCAGCAAAAGGAGGCTAGCCAAGTACGAGCAGTACTTC
CDR3aa: CASSKRRLAKYEQYF

abundance: few
d_gene: -
v_gene: TRBV5-4
j_gene: TRBJ2-2
CDR3nt: TGTGCCAGCAGCTTGATGGGAGCGGCTGCCGGGGAGCTGTTTTTT
CDR3aa: CASSLMGAAAGELFF

abundance: -
d_gene: -
v_gene: TRBV15
j_gene: TRBJ2-7
CDR3nt: TGTGCCACCAGCAGAGATCGGGCAGCCTACGAGCAGTACTTC
CDR3aa: CATSRDRAAYEQYF

abundance: -
d_gene: TRBD1
v_gene: TRBV6-5
j_gene: TRBJ2-2
CDR3nt: TGTGCCAGCCGACCCGGGACAGGGTTCACCGGGGAGCTGTTTTTT
CDR3aa: CASRPGTGFTGELFF

abundance: -
d_gene: -
v_gene: TRBV29-1
j_gene: TRBJ2-3
CDR3nt: TGCAGCGTCAGAGGGGTGAGCACAGATACGCAGTATTTT
CDR3aa: CSVRGVSTDTQYF

abundance: -
d_gene: TRBD2
v_gene: TRBV5-1
j_gene: TRBJ2-1
CDR3nt: TGCGCCAGCAGCTTACTAGCGGGGGGCTACAATGAGCAGTTCTTC
CDR3aa: CASSLLAGGYNEQFF

abundance: -
d_gene: -
v_gene: TRBV6-1
j_gene: TRBJ1-5
CDR3nt: TGTGCCAGCCAGGTCAGGTACAACCAGCCCCAGCATTTT
CDR3aa: CASQVRYNQPQHF

abundance: -
d_gene: -
v_gene: TRBV7-3
j_gene: TRBJ2-4
CDR3nt: TGTGCCAGCAGCTCCAGGGTTATTCCGGACTTC
CDR3aa: CASSSRVIPDF

abundance: -
d_gene: -
v_gene: TRBV4-1
j_gene: TRBJ2-7
CDR3nt: TGCGCCAGCAGCCAAGATAGGGGGACCTACGAGCAGTACTTC
CDR3aa: CASSQDRGTYEQYF

abundance: once
d_gene: -
v_gene: TRBV5-1
j_gene: TRBJ2-7
CDR3nt: TGCGCCAGCAGCCCCCAGGTCGAGAGCTCCTACGAGCAGTACTTC
CDR3aa: CASSPQVESSYEQYF

abundance: -
d_gene: TRBD1
v_gene: TRBV5-6
j_gene: TRBJ2-4
CDR3nt: TGTGCCAGCAGCTTGGAACAGGGGGGCGTCAAAAACATTCAGTACTTC
CDR3aa: CASSLEQGGVKNIQYF

abundance: medium-sized
d_gene: -
v_gene: TRBV7-3
j_gene: TRBJ1-5
CDR3nt: TGTGCCAGCAGCCCCAGGGAGGGGGAGGAAAGTCAGCCCCAGCATTTT
CDR3aa: CASSPREGEESQPQHF

abundance: -
d_gene: TRBD2
v_gene: TRBV28
j_gene: TRBJ2-7
CDR3nt: TGTGCCAGCAGTCCTCCACTAGCGGGAGGGCCCTACGAGCAGTACTTC
CDR3aa: CASSPPLAGGPYEQYF

abundance: -
d_gene: -
v_gene: TRBV7-2
j_gene: TRBJ2-1
CDR3nt: TGTGCCAGCACGAAAAGGTTTGAGCAGTTCTTC
CDR3aa: CASTKRFEQFF

abundance: -
d_gene: TRBD2
v_gene: TRBV11-2
j_gene: TRBJ2-5
CDR3nt: TGTGCCAGCAGCTTTTCCAGCGGGGGATTCTTAGAGACCCAGTACTTC
CDR3aa: CASSFSSGGFLETQYF

abundance: few
d_gene: TRBD1
v_gene: TRBV7-9
j_gene: TRBJ1-6
CDR3nt: TGTGCCAGCAGCATCGGACAGGGTATATCACCCCTCCACTTT
CDR3aa: CASSIGQGISPLHF

abundance: -
d_gene: -
v_gene: TRBV23-1
j_gene: TRBJ1-2
CDR3nt: TGCGCCAGCAGTCAACCTCCGGGGGGAGGGTTCTATGGCTACACCTTC
CDR3aa: CASSQPPGGGFYGYTF

abundance: -
d_gene: -
v_gene: TRBV30
j_gene: TRBJ1-1
CDR3nt: TGTGCCTGGAGTCGGCAGAAAGCTTTCTTT
CDR3aa: CAWSRQKAFF

abundance: -
d_gene: TRBD1
v_gene: TRBV10-1
j_gene: TRBJ1-1
CDR3nt: TGCGCCAGCAGTGAAGGGACAGGGGACACTGAAGCTTTCTTT
CDR3aa: CASSEGTGDTEAFF

abundance: -
d_gene: -
v_gene: TRBV7-8
j_gene: TRBJ2-3
CDR3nt: TGTGCCAGCAGCTCCGCTTTAATCCGGACTCACTTCGGGGATACGCAGTATTTT
CDR3aa: CASSSALIRTHFGDTQYF

abundance: -
d_gene: -
v_gene: TRBV13
j_gene: TRBJ2-7
CDR3nt: TGTGCCAGCAGCACGGGGACCACCTACGAGCAGTACTTC
CDR3aa: CASSTGTTYEQYF

abundance: -
d_gene: TRBD1
v_gene: TRBV5-1
j_gene: TRBJ1-2
CDR3nt: TGCGCCAGCAGCACGAGACAGGGAGTCAACGGCTACACCTTC
CDR3aa: CASSTRQGVNGYTF

abundance: -
d_gene: -
v_gene: TRBV11-2
j_gene: TRBJ2-1
CDR3nt: TGTGCCAGCAGCTTCAACTCCGGGGGCCACGGTGAGCAGTTCTTC
CDR3aa: CASSFNSGGHGEQFF

abundance: -
d_gene: TRBD2
v_gene: TRBV5-1
j_gene: TRBJ2-1
CDR3nt: TGCGCCAGCAGCCCGCGAAGCGGGGGCTACAATGAGCAGTTCTTC
CDR3aa: CASSPRSGGYNEQFF

abundance: -
d_gene: TRBD2
v_gene: TRBV4-2
j_gene: TRBJ2-5
CDR3nt: TGTGCCAGCAGCCAAGGGACTAGAAAAGAGACCCAGTACTTC
CDR3aa: CASSQGTRKETQYF

abundance: -
d_gene: -
v_gene: TRBV5-4
j_gene: TRBJ1-1
CDR3nt: TGTGCCAGCAGACCTTCGACAGGCATAGGGGAAGCTTTCTTT
CDR3aa: CASRPSTGIGEAFF

abundance: -
d_gene: -
v_gene: TRBV29-1
j_gene: TRBJ1-2
CDR3nt: TGCAGCGTTGAACCCATGCAGGGGCAAAGGGGCTACACCTTC
CDR3aa: CSVEPMQGQRGYTF

abundance: once
d_gene: -
v_gene: TRBV10-2
j_gene: TRBJ1-3
CDR3nt: TGCGCCAGCAGTGAGCAGGGAAACACCATATATTTT
CDR3aa: CASSEQGNTIYF

abundance: -
d_gene: TRBD1
v_gene: TRBV5-6
j_gene: TRBJ1-1
CDR3nt: TGTGCCAGCAGCTTCCGACAGGGGGCAAAATCTGAAGCTTTCTTT
CDR3aa: CASSFRQGAKSEAFF

abundance: -
d_gene: -
v_gene: TRBV28
j_gene: TRBJ1-2
CDR3nt: TGTGCCACCTTTGGGGTCAACTATGGCTACACCTTC
CDR3aa: CATFGVNYGYTF

abundance: -
d_gene: TRBD2
v_gene: TRBV29-1
j_gene: TRBJ2-6
CDR3nt: TGCAGCGCCTCCTTGCGGGGGACTGGGGCCAACGTCCTGACTTTC
CDR3aa: CSASLRGTGANVLTF

abundance: once
d_gene: -
v_gene: TRBV7-9
j_gene: TRBJ1-2
CDR3nt: TGTGCCAGCAGCGAGAGCACAGGGTTTCGCGGCTACACCTTC
CDR3aa: CASSESTGFRGYTF

abundance: -
d_gene: -
v_gene: TRBV5-6
j_gene: TRBJ1-5
CDR3nt: TGTGCCAGCAGCTTGTATAGTGGCGAGGGGCCCCAGCATTTT
CDR3aa: CASSLYSGEGPQHF

abundance: -
d_gene: -
v_gene: TRBV6-6
j_gene: TRBJ1-1
CDR3nt: TGTGCCAGCTCCCGGGCGACGGCTTTCTTT
CDR3aa: CASSRATAFF

abundance: once
d_gene: TRBD1
v_gene: TRBV9
j_gene: TRBJ1-2
CDR3nt: TGTGCCAGTTCCGGGACAGGGGGCTACCGTTCTGGCTACACCTTC
CDR3aa: CASSGTGGYRSGYTF